The 30 T cell receptor beta chains in this list originate from one sample, sequenced in a study of CD8+CD57+ T cells in acquired aplastic anemia. TCR beta VDJ and CDR3 profiles were obtained from a genomic DNA template. A single record per CDR3 protein comes from TCRdb applying MiXCR to the reads. The repertoire holds 150,000 to 200,000 distinct CDR3 sequences, with about 50% as singletons. CD8+CD57+ cell expansion, shown by flow cytometry, had occurred in the patients selected for sequencing. The sequencing input was sorted CD4+, CD8+, or CD8+CD57+ T cells (not recorded which) from PBMCs. The source of these receptors is a human donor with aplastic anemia.

The chain combines TRBV29-1 with TRBJ2-3; D is undetermined. Trimming pared 2 bases from V and 3 bases from J, leaving 9 bases between. This CDR3 spans 13 amino acids. Germline CDR1 and CDR2: SQVTM and ANQGSEA. The CDR3 loop reads CSVEWILTDTQYF. The CDR3 bases are TGCAGCGTTGAATGGATTTTAACAGATACGCAGTATTTT.

The chain combines TRBV12-5 with TRBJ1-2, with 9 bases fitting TRBD1. The germline CDR1 and CDR2 sequences are LGHNT and FRNRAP. CDR3 length equals 17 residues. The V gene end was trimmed by 6 bases and the J gene end by 1 base; junction bases not matched to a gene: 12. CDR3 DNA: TGTGCTAGTGGCCGGGCCCGGGTGGACAGGGGTAACTATGGCTACACCTTC. It specifies CASGRARVDRGNYGYTF.

This chain connects TRBV25-1 to TRBJ2-2; the D is unclear. V lost 2 bases, J lost 3 bases, and 7 bases lay in between. Looked up from germline, CDR1 is MGHDK and CDR2 is SYGVNS. The CDR3 is 14 residues long. In nucleotides, the CDR3 is TGTGCCAGCAGTGAAGTCCCGTACACCGGGGAGCTGTTTTTT. Translation: CASSEVPYTGELFF.

V and J are TRBV24-1 and TRBJ1-1; no firm D call. There are 10 residues in the CDR3. With 12 bases removed from V and 11 bases from J, the gap between germline ends came to 15 bases. CDR1 is KGHDR, CDR2 SFDVKD, per germline. In nucleotides, the CDR3 is TGTGCCGACCCGGGCCTGCGGGCTTTCTTT. It encodes CADPGLRAFF.

This clonotype was observed many times. The rearrangement uses TRBV5-8 and TRBJ1-5; D is uncertain. The CDR3 is made up of 15 amino acids. The germline gives CDR1 SGHTS, CDR2 YDEGEE. V was clipped by 0 bases and J by 6 bases, with 13 bases between them. CDR3 protein: CASSLGPVRGQPQHF. The CDR3 DNA follows: TGTGCCAGCAGCTTGGGACCAGTTCGTGGTCAGCCCCAGCATTTT.

As to this clonotype: One end of the junction is discordant with germline, which a read error may explain. The V call is TRBV10-3, the J call TRBJ2-7; 8 bases are shared with TRBD2. In germline, CDR1 is ENHRY, CDR2 SYGVKD. The CDR3 has 15 residues. The CDR3 is CTISEPSAGAYERYF. For the CDR3, the DNA is TGTACCATCAGTGAGCCGTCAGCGGGGGCCTACGAGCGGTACTTC.

The CDR3 loop reads CSVETGGGYTF. CDR3 DNA sequence: TGCAGCGTTGAGACAGGAGGAGGGTACACCTTC. The V and J genes are TRBV29-1 and TRBJ1-2; D perhaps matches TRBD1 (6 bases). Trimming removed 3 bases at V and 11 bases at J, with 13 bases between. Per germline, CDR1 SQVTM and CDR2 ANQGSEA. The CDR3 totals 11 residues.

The J gene is TRBJ2-1, the V gene TRBV20-1; TRBD2 matches at 10 bases. With 8 bases clipped from V and 8 bases from J, the junction kept 9 bases outside the gene matches. The CDR3 covers 13 residues. Germline V CDR1 and CDR2: DFQATT, SNEGSKA (reference sequence). Here the CDR3 DNA reads TGCAGTCAAGCGGGAGGGTTCGTTCATGAGCAGTTCTTC. Amino acids: CSQAGGFVHEQFF.

V usage is TRBV29-1 and J usage is TRBJ2-5; either TRBD1 or TRBD2 may fit D (5 bases each). The V end was cut by 4 bases, the J end by 5 bases, with 17 bases between. The germline V gene has CDR1 SQVTM and CDR2 ANQGSEA. The CDR3 loop spans 14 amino acids. This CDR3 reads CSVVWGSVGETQYF. The CDR3 region has the DNA TGCAGCGTTGTTTGGGGGTCGGTGGGCGAGACCCAGTACTTC.

This sequence joins TRBV29-1 and TRBJ1-1, with 10 bases that match TRBD1. This CDR3 contains 11 residues. Per germline, CDR1 SQVTM and CDR2 ANQGSEA. V was clipped by 6 bases and J by 11 bases; unmatched bases: 6. This chain's CDR3 is CSVGPGQGAFF. CDR3 DNA sequence: TGCAGCGTCGGTCCGGGACAGGGGGCTTTCTTT.

The rearrangement joins TRBV5-6 to TRBJ1-2; perhaps TRBD1 as D (6 bases). The CDR3 sequence is 14 residues long. Germline-derived CDR1 and CDR2 are SGHDT and YYEEEE. V gave up 0 bases and J gave up 3 bases, with 9 bases separating them. The CDR3 reads CASSLVRTDYGYTF. CDR3 coding DNA: TGTGCCAGCAGCTTGGTTCGGACAGACTATGGCTACACCTTC.

This clonotype was counted at least ten times. The chain employs TRBV6-1 and TRBJ2-7; D possibly corresponds to TRBD2 (6 bases). CDR1 and CDR2 (germline): MNHNS, SASEGT. This CDR3 has 13 residues. Trimming shortened V by 7 bases and J by 3 bases, and 13 bases separated the two germline ends. Written as DNA, the CDR3 is TGTGCCAGCACCGGGCGGGACCGCTACGAGCAGTACTTC. Translating it yields CASTGRDRYEQYF.

The chain employs TRBV9 and TRBJ2-6; D is unclear. CDR1 SGDLS and CDR2 YYNGEE come from the germline V gene. There are 15 residues in the CDR3. Trimming pared 0 bases from V and 3 bases from J, leaving 7 bases between. The CDR3 here is CASSVEPSGANVLTF. As DNA, the CDR3 is TGTGCCAGCAGCGTAGAACCGAGTGGGGCCAACGTCCTGACTTTC. Full variable domain (missing parts from reference TRBV9 and TRBJ2-6): DSGVTQTPKHLITATGQRVTLRCSPRSGDLSVYWYQQSLDQGLQFLIQYYNGEERAKGNILERFSAQQFPDLHSELNLSSLELGDSALYFCASSVEPSGANVLTFGAGSRLTVL.

Of note for this clonotype: Given the absence of the conserved phenylalanine or tryptophan at the CDR3 end, a read error is likely. This chain connects TRBV19 to TRBJ1-5; D is possibly TRBD1 (5 bases). Deletions cut 7 bases from V and 2 bases from J, with 15 bases between. Germline loops: CDR1 LNHDA, CDR2 SQIVND (reference sequence). The CDR3 contains 15 residues. The DNA of the CDR3 is TGTGCCAGTAATCCCATGGGGGGAGGCAATCAGCCCCAGCATTCT. It encodes CASNPMGGGNQPQHS.

The rearrangement uses TRBV5-8 and TRBJ2-2, with D maybe TRBD2 (6 bases). Trimming took off 6 bases at V and 0 bases at J, with 12 bases between the two ends. CDR1 SGHTS and CDR2 YDEGEE come from the germline V gene. This CDR3 contains 15 residues. As DNA, the CDR3 is TGTGCCAGCACCTCCGGGACTGCGAACACCGGGGAGCTGTTTTTT. Amino acids: CASTSGTANTGELFF.

Here the CDR3 reads CASTRGVDSNSPLHF. The DNA of the CDR3 is TGTGCCAGTACCCGGGGCGTAGACAGTAATTCACCCCTCCACTTT. This chain links TRBV19 with TRBJ1-6; a possible D gene is TRBD1 (5 bases). The V end lost 7 bases, the J end lost 6 bases, and 16 bases lay between the germline ends. Germline V gene sequence: CDR1 LNHDA, CDR2 SQIVND (reference sequence). The CDR3 loop spans 15 amino acids.

The chain has TRBV11-2 and TRBJ2-1; D not certain. The CDR3 spans 15 residues. The V end was cut by 1 base, the J end by 0 bases, with 7 bases between. Germline V CDR1 and CDR2: SGHAT, FQNNGV. CDR3 region: CASSLGQSSYNEQFF. CDR3 nucleotide sequence: TGTGCCAGCAGCTTAGGCCAGAGCTCCTACAATGAGCAGTTCTTC.

In this sample, this clonotype turned up many times. The chain combines TRBV19 with TRBJ2-3; D unresolved. CDR3 length equals 19 residues. Trimming shortened V by 1 base and J by 6 bases, and 26 bases separated the two germline ends. The germline CDR1 and CDR2 sequences are LNHDA and SQIVND (reference sequence). Here the CDR3 DNA reads TGTGCCAGTAGTATAGCGGGCAGATGGAGCCCTCCTGGGCATGATACGCAGTATTTT. Its translation is CASSIAGRWSPPGHDTQYF.

The chain uses TRBV27 and TRBJ2-1; 8 bases align to TRBD2. This CDR3 is 16 amino acids long. Germline V gene sequence: CDR1 MNHEY, CDR2 SMNVEV (reference sequence). V lost 6 bases to trimming and J lost 16 bases; unmatched junction nucleotides: 23. The CDR3 region is CASRNLGNGGASLLFF. CDR3 in DNA: TGTGCCAGCAGGAACCTAGGAAACGGGGGGGCCTCTCTCTTATTCTTC.

The chain carries TRBV6-1 and TRBJ2-3; D not certain. The V and J ends lost 6 bases and 4 bases respectively, with 8 bases between them. This CDR3 has 12 residues. Germline V gene sequence: CDR1 MNHNS, CDR2 SASEGT. The CDR3 sequence: CASRTYADTQYF. In DNA form, the CDR3 reads TGTGCCAGCAGGACTTATGCAGATACGCAGTATTTT.

This clonotype was counted at least ten times. The chain has TRBV6-1 and TRBJ2-7; D not resolved. This CDR3 is built from 15 residues. The germline V gene has CDR1 MNHNS and CDR2 SASEGT. With 0 bases removed from V and 2 bases from J, the gap between germline ends came to 11 bases. CDR3 nucleotides: TGTGCCAGCAGTGAAGCGTCCGGTAACCCCTACGAGCAGTACTTC. This gives the protein CASSEASGNPYEQYF.

This chain links TRBV2 with TRBJ2-3; either TRBD1 or TRBD2 may fit D (5 bases each). The length of the CDR3 is 15 residues. In germline, CDR1 is SNHLY, CDR2 FYNNEI. V dropped 9 bases and J dropped 5 bases, with 21 bases sitting between them. Written as DNA, the CDR3 is TGTGCCAGTTCCCCTTTCGGGACCTACAGAGATACGCAGTATTTT. Translated: CASSPFGTYRDTQYF.

This clonotype was seen repeatedly, ten times or more. The chain uses TRBV3-1 and TRBJ1-2; 8 bases align to TRBD1. Looked up from germline, CDR1 is LGHDT and CDR2 is YNNKEL (reference sequence). This CDR3 has 14 residues. V was pared by 5 bases and J by 2 bases, with 4 bases of the junction left unmatched. This chain's CDR3 is CASSTGGRNYGYTF. The DNA for the CDR3 is TGTGCCAGCAGCACAGGGGGAAGAAACTATGGCTACACCTTC.

The chain recombines TRBV10-1 with TRBJ2-6; D assignment may be TRBD1 or TRBD2 (5 bases each). This CDR3 is 16 amino acids long. Germline CDR1 reads WNHNN; CDR2 reads SYGVQD (reference sequence). The ends were cut back, 7 bases at V and 0 bases at J, with 13 bases in the middle. In DNA, the CDR3 is TGCGCCAGCACCAGGGAGTCGCTCTCTGGGGCCAACGTCCTGACTTTC. Its translation is CASTRESLSGANVLTF.

This chain joins TRBV2 and TRBJ2-1; no definite D call. The CDR3 covers 12 residues. V dropped 5 bases and J dropped 8 bases, with 10 bases sitting between them. In germline, CDR1 is SNHLY, CDR2 FYNNEI. CDR3 coding DNA: TGTGCCAGCAGTCCGATTGGGCATGAGCAGTTCTTC. Encoded protein: CASSPIGHEQFF.

This clonotype was observed a single time. The genes are TRBV10-3 and TRBJ2-1, with 7 bases that match TRBD2. V dropped 0 bases and J dropped 6; count of bases not matched to a gene: 5. The germline V gene encodes CDR1 ENHRY and CDR2 SYGVKD. The CDR3 totals 15 residues. CDR3 protein: CAISESGGSFNEQFF. CDR3 DNA sequence: TGTGCCATCAGTGAGTCGGGGGGGAGTTTCAATGAGCAGTTCTTC.

Here the CDR3 reads CASSLSRQGEQYF. For the CDR3, the DNA is TGTGCCAGCAGCTTGTCTCGACAGGGGGAGCAGTACTTC. This chain connects TRBV12-3 or TRBV12-4 to TRBJ2-7; 8 nucleotides agree with TRBD1. V trimming: 6 bases; J trimming: 7 bases; junction bases outside the gene matches: 8. CDR3 length equals 13 residues.

The J gene is TRBJ2-7, the V gene TRBV10-3; no clear D gene. The CDR3 length is 14 residues. V gave up 2 bases and J gave up 0 bases, with 8 bases separating them. Per germline, CDR1 ENHRY and CDR2 SYGVKD. The CDR3 region is CAISETATSYEQYF. The CDR3 DNA is TGTGCCATCAGTGAGACAGCGACCTCCTACGAGCAGTACTTC.

The genes are TRBV12-3 or TRBV12-4 and TRBJ1-2, with D maybe TRBD1 (6 bases). The V gene lost 5 bases and the J gene lost 4 bases, with 14 bases spanning the gap. This CDR3 contains 14 residues. In DNA form, the CDR3 reads TGTGCCAGCAGTCAAGGACGGACAGTCTATGGCTACACCTTC. It is translated as CASSQGRTVYGYTF.

In DNA form, the CDR3 reads TGCAGCGTTCATAGGGGAGGCGATGCAAACACTGAAGCTTTCTTT. This encodes CSVHRGGDANTEAFF. The chain carries TRBV29-1 and TRBJ1-1; TRBD1 is a possible D gene (5 bases). The CDR3 has 15 amino acids. V lost 5 bases, J lost 2 bases, and 18 bases lay in between. The germline V gene encodes CDR1 SQVTM and CDR2 ANQGSEA. The whole variable domain, remainder taken from reference TRBV29-1 and TRBJ1-1, is SAVISQKPSRDICQRGTSLTIQCQVDSQVTMMFWYRQQPGQSLTLIATANQGSEATYESGFVIDKFPISRPNLTFSTLTVSNMSPEDSSIYLCSVHRGGDANTEAFFGQGTRLTVV.